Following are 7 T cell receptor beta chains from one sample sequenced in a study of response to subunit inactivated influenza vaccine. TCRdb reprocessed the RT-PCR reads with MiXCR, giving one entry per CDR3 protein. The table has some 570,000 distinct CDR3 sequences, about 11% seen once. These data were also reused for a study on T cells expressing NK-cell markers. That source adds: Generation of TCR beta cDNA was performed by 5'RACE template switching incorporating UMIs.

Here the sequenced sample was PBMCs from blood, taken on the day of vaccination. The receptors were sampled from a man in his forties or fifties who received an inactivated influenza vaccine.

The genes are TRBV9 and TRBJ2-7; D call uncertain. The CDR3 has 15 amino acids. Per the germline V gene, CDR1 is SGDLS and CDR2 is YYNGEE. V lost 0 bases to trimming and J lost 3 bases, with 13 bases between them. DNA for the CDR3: TGTGCCAGCAGCGTAGACGCAGGAAGGAACTACGAGCAGTACTTC. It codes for CASSVDAGRNYEQYF.

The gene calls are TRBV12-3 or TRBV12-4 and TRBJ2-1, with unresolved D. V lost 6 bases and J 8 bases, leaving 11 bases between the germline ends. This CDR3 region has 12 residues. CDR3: CASSPRFYEQFF. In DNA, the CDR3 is TGTGCCAGCAGCCCCCGCTTCTATGAGCAGTTCTTC.

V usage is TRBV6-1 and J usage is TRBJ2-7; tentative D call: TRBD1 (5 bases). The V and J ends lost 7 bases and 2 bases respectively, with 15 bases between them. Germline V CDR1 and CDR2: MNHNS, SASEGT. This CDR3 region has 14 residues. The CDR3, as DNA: TGTGCCAGCACCTCACCTACAGGTACCTACGAGCAGTACTTC. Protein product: CASTSPTGTYEQYF.

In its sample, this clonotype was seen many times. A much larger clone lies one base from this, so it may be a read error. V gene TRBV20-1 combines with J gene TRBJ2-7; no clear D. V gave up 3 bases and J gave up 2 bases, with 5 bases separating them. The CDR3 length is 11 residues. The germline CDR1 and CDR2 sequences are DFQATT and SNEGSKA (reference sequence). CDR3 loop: CSASPTYEQYF. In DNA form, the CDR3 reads TGCAGTGCTAGTCCCACCTACGAGCAGTACTTC.

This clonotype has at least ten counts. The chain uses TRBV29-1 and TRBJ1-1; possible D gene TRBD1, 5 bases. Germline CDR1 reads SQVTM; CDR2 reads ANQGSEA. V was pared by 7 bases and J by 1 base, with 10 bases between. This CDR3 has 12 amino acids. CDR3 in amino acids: CSGGETNTEAFF. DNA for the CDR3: TGCAGCGGGGGGGAGACGAACACTGAAGCTTTCTTT. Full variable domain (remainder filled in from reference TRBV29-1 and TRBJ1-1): SAVISQKPSRDICQRGTSLTIQCQVDSQVTMMFWYRQQPGQSLTLIATANQGSEATYESGFVIDKFPISRPNLTFSTLTVSNMSPEDSSIYLCSGGETNTEAFFGQGTRLTVV.

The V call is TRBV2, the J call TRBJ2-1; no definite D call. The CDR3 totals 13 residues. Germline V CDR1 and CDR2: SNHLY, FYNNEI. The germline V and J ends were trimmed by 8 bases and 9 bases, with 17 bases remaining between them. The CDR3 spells CASSLGVSSEQFF. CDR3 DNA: TGTGCCAGCTCCCTTGGGGTATCTAGTGAGCAGTTCTTC.

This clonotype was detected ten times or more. The CDR3 nucleotides read TGTGCCAGCAGTTCATCTAAGGCAGGGGACATTCAGTACTTC. Its translation is CASSSSKAGDIQYF. The chain couples TRBV28 to TRBJ2-4; D possibly corresponds to TRBD1 (6 bases). The V gene's germline CDR1 is MDHEN and CDR2 SYDVKM. With 4 bases removed from V and 8 bases from J, the gap between germline ends came to 15 bases. There are 14 residues in the CDR3.